This is a list of T cell receptor beta chains from one sample in a study of graft-versus-host responses after intestinal transplantation. Assay used: immunoSEQ multiplex PCR; TCRdb lists only in-frame clones, some missing. Counted here are about 100,000 clones, roughly 90% occurring once; the ten biggest clones make up about 0.93%. For these receptors, no antigen is known. The sample consisted of unstimulated CD4+ T cells sorted from spleen or lymph node cells, taken before transplant. These receptors were obtained from a human donor who was the organ donor for an intestinal transplant. Each CDR3 is given with its conserved first and last residue. D genes are given only for firm matches. Size is omitted from some rows. Given values are once, few, many or a class for expanded clones.

CDR3 DNA | CDR3 protein | J gene | clone size | V gene | D gene
TGTGCCAGCAGAGCAGACTCGGACAGGGGAGTTTTCAGTCGTTACACTGAAGCTTTCTTT | CASRADSDRGVFSRYTEAFF | TRBJ1-1 | once | TRBV5-4 | TRBD1
TGCGCCAGCGATACCGGGACAGGAGGGAATCAGCCCCAGCATTTT | CASDTGTGGNQPQHF | TRBJ1-5 | . | TRBV10-2 | TRBD1
TGTGCCAGCAGCTTTTGGACAGATCTTAATGAAAAACTGTTTTTT | CASSFWTDLNEKLFF | TRBJ1-4 | few | TRBV7-9 | .
TGCGCCAGCAGCCAAGATTTTCGGGCTCAGACTATTGGCTCTGGGGCCAACGTCCTGACTTTC | CASSQDFRAQTIGSGANVLTF | TRBJ2-6 | . | TRBV4-1 | .
TGCAGCGTTGCTCCCGGACAGGGGTGGCAGTACTTC | CSVAPGQGWQYF | TRBJ2-7 | . | TRBV29-1 | TRBD1
TGTGCCAGCAGTTTATGGGGGGACAGGGCCTACGAGCAGTACTTC | CASSLWGDRAYEQYF | TRBJ2-7 | . | TRBV28 | TRBD1
TGTGCCAGCAGACAGGGAGCCAACTATGGCTACACCTTC | CASRQGANYGYTF | TRBJ1-2 | . | TRBV6-5 | .
TGCGCCAGCAGCTCCACTGGCTACGAGCAGTACTTC | CASSSTGYEQYF | TRBJ2-7 | . | TRBV5-1 | .
TGCGCCAGCAGCCTTCAGGGAGGAGGTACCGGGGAGCTGTTTTTT | CASSLQGGGTGELFF | TRBJ2-2 | . | TRBV4-1 | .
TGTGCCAGCAGCTTAGGGGGACAGCGGATCTCTGGAAACACCATATATTTT | CASSLGGQRISGNTIYF | TRBJ1-3 | once | TRBV7-9 | TRBD1
TGTGCCAGCAGTGGATCCGGGACAGGGGAGACCCAGTACTTC | CASSGSGTGETQYF | TRBJ2-5 | . | TRBV9 | TRBD1
TGTGCCAGCAGTGGGACTAGCGGGGGGGCAGATACGCAGTATTTT | CASSGTSGGADTQYF | TRBJ2-3 | few | TRBV6-1 | TRBD2
TGTGCCAGCGGGGGGGTATCGAGCTCCTATAATTCACCCCTCCACTTT | CASGGVSSSYNSPLHF | TRBJ1-6 | . | TRBV28 | .
TGTGCCAGCAGTTTAACGCTGAACAGGGGAACCGGGGAGCTGTTTTTT | CASSLTLNRGTGELFF | TRBJ2-2 | . | TRBV7-2 | TRBD1
TGTGCCAGCAGCTTCAGCTCCTACGAGCAGTACTTC | CASSFSSYEQYF | TRBJ2-7 | . | TRBV11-2 | .
TGCAGTGCTACGACAGGTACTGAAGCTTTCTTT | CSATTGTEAFF | TRBJ1-1 | . | TRBV20-1 | .
TGTGCCAGCAGCAGCGGGGGGGCTCCCTACAATGAGCAGTTCTTC | CASSSGGAPYNEQFF | TRBJ2-1 | . | TRBV7-6 | TRBD2
TGTGCCAGCTCACCAGACAGGGCGTTTGGTCAGCCCCAGCATTTT | CASSPDRAFGQPQHF | TRBJ1-5 | once | TRBV18 | TRBD1
TGTGCCAGCAGTTTGTTTGGGGCCTCAGAGACCCAGTACTTC | CASSLFGASETQYF | TRBJ2-5 | . | TRBV28 | .
TGCGCCAGCAGCTTGGTGTCAGGGAGCGAGCAGTACTTC | CASSLVSGSEQYF | TRBJ2-7 | . | TRBV5-1 | .
TGCAGCGTCCTCCCCAGGGGAGGCACTGAAGCTTTCTTT | CSVLPRGGTEAFF | TRBJ1-1 | . | TRBV29-1 | .
TGTGCCTGGAGTTGGGGGGGCTACGAGCAGTACTTC | CAWSWGGYEQYF | TRBJ2-7 | . | TRBV30 | TRBD2
TGTGCCAGCAGTGAAGTATCGGCGTTGTCTGGAAACACCATATATTTT | CASSEVSALSGNTIYF | TRBJ1-3 | . | TRBV2 | .
TGTGCCAGCAGTCCTTGGGGGGAGGGCAATCAGCCCCAGCATTTT | CASSPWGEGNQPQHF | TRBJ1-5 | . | TRBV28 | .
TGTGCCTGGAGTGGAGGGAGGGCCAACGTCCTGACTTTC | CAWSGGRANVLTF | TRBJ2-6 | . | TRBV30 | .
TGTGCCAGCAGTATATTTGATGAGCAGTTCTTC | CASSIFDEQFF | TRBJ2-1 | . | TRBV6-1 | .
TGTGCCGGAGGACTAGCATCACAGCAGTTCTTC | CAGGLASQQFF | TRBJ2-1 | . | TRBV2 | TRBD2
TGTGCCAGCAGTGAAACACGAGGGGCCCCAGATACGCAGTATTTT | CASSETRGAPDTQYF | TRBJ2-3 | . | TRBV6-1 | .
TGTGCCAGCAGCGGGACCCAGACTAGCGCCACCGGGGAGCTGTTTTTT | CASSGTQTSATGELFF | TRBJ2-2 | . | TRBV9 | TRBD2
TGCAGCGTTGGGGTCGGCCAGGTTTTTGGCTACACCTTC | CSVGVGQVFGYTF | TRBJ1-2 | . | TRBV29-1 | .
TGTGCCAGCAGGCCAGGACTAGCCACGAACGCAGGGGAGCTGTTTTTT | CASRPGLATNAGELFF | TRBJ2-2 | . | TRBV2 | TRBD2
TGTGCCAGCAGCCGGCTAGCGGGGGGCGATGGGGATACGCAGTATTTT | CASSRLAGGDGDTQYF | TRBJ2-3 | few | TRBV4-2 | TRBD2
TGTGCCAGCAGCTTAGGGCACGGCGGCGGGGAGCTGTTTTTT | CASSLGHGGGELFF | TRBJ2-2 | . | TRBV11-3 | .
TGCGCCAGCAGCTTGGGCGGACAGGTGGGGAGAAGGACTGAAGCTTTCTTT | CASSLGGQVGRRTEAFF | TRBJ1-1 | . | TRBV5-1 | TRBD1
TGTGCCATCAGTGAGTCGCGGGAGGGTGGCTACACCTTC | CAISESREGGYTF | TRBJ1-2 | . | TRBV10-3 | .
TGTGCCAGCAGTCCCGGGTGGGGTTGGGACAACTCCTACGAGCAGTACTTC | CASSPGWGWDNSYEQYF | TRBJ2-7 | . | TRBV28 | .
TGTGCCAGCAGTTACTCGACGGGTGTTCTAGCCAGCGAGCAGTACTTC | CASSYSTGVLASEQYF | TRBJ2-7 | . | TRBV6-6 | .
TGTGCCAGCAGTTTTTCGTCTGGGAGGAATTCACCCCTCCACTTT | CASSFSSGRNSPLHF | TRBJ1-6 | . | TRBV27 | .
TGTGCCAGCGGGGAGGACAGGTCCAATTCACCCCTCCACTTT | CASGEDRSNSPLHF | TRBJ1-6 | . | TRBV2 | TRBD1
TGTGCCAGCAGGCTATACAGGGGTAAGGACACTGAAGCTTTCTTT | CASRLYRGKDTEAFF | TRBJ1-1 | . | TRBV5-8 | TRBD1